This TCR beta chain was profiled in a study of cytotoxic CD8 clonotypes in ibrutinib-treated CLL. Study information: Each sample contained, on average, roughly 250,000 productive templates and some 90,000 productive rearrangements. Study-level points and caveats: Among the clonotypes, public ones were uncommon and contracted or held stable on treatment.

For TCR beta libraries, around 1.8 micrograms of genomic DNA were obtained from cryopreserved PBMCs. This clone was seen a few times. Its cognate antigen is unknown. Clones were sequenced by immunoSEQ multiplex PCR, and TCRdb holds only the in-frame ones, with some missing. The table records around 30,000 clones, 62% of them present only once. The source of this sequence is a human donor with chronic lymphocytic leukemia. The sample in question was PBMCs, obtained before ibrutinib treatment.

As DNA, the CDR3 is TGTGCCAGCAGGGGCCCGGGACTAGCGGACTCCTACGAGCAGTACTTC. Translating it yields CASRGPGLADSYEQYF. The rearrangement joins TRBV28 to TRBJ2-7, with 11 positions matching TRBD2. V lost 6 bases and J lost 0; bases outside the gene matches: 7. The CDR3 has 16 amino acids. Germline V CDR1 and CDR2: MDHEN, SYDVKM.